This TCR beta chain is drawn from a study of chemoradiotherapy in HPV16-positive cancers. The method was immunoSEQ multiplex PCR; TCRdb's version includes in-frame clones alone and lacks a portion of them. The table has about 3,000 clones, roughly 80% seen once. General study results and limits: For HPV16-positive patients, expanding HPV-responsive T cells associated with longer recurrence-free survival. Candidate HPV-specific clones and E7-related TCR motifs grew in tumor during treatment.

The CDR3 has 14 residues. The germline V gene has CDR1 SGHAT and CDR2 FQNNGV. J gave up 2 bases and V 2 bases, and 2 bases lay outside the gene matches. As to this clone: The antigen is undetermined.

V gene TRBV11-2 combines with J gene TRBJ2-7, with 8 bases fitting TRBD2. The specimen was blood, collected from a patient who underwent chemoradiotherapy. The sequence came from a human donor with HPV-associated anogenital cancer. Here the CDR3 DNA reads TGTGCCAGCAGCTTAAACGGGGGGGCCTACGAGCAGTACTTC. Translation gives CASSLNGGAYEQYF.